These 20 T cell receptor beta chains were all obtained from the same sample, sequenced in a study of shared clonotypes between healthy human individuals. The method was immunoSEQ multiplex PCR; TCRdb's version includes in-frame clones alone and lacks a portion of them. The sample includes millions of clones, approximately 93% seen only once; the top ten take roughly 0.36%. The sequencing input was naive CD4+ T cells from PBMCs. Stated subset: CD45RA+ positively selected. These receptors originate from a man between 18 and 35 years old in good health. Some clones in this sample may be carry-over from other donors' samples.

The chain links TRBV7-6 to TRBJ2-7; TRBD2 matches at 9 bases. The CDR3 loop spans 13 amino acids. V was clipped by 4 bases and J by 3 bases; unmatched bases: 1. Germline V gene sequence: CDR1 SGHVS, CDR2 FNYEAQ. CDR3 sequence (DNA): TGTGCCAGCAGCTATAGCGGGAGCTACGAGCAGTACTTC. Its protein is CASSYSGSYEQYF.

The chain recombines TRBV6-6 with TRBJ2-7; 11 bases are a match to TRBD2. The germline gives CDR1 MNHNY, CDR2 SVGAGI (reference sequence). The CDR3 length is 16 residues. V lost 0 bases to trimming and J lost 5 bases; unmatched junction nucleotides: 6. The CDR3 coding sequence is TGTGCCAGCAGTTACTCGAATAGCGGGAGGGCCCACGAGCAGTACTTC. Protein sequence: CASSYSNSGRAHEQYF.

The V and J genes are TRBV28 and TRBJ2-7; 10 nucleotides align to TRBD1. V shed 6 bases, J shed 7 bases, and the junction held 18 bases outside the gene matches. Germline V gene data show CDR1 as MDHEN and CDR2 as SYDVKM. CDR3 length: 17 residues. CDR3 loop: CASRYLLGQGTPFEQYF. The CDR3, as DNA: TGTGCCAGCAGATATCTTTTGGGACAGGGGACTCCTTTTGAGCAGTACTTC.

The chain links TRBV7-6 to TRBJ1-1; no definite D call. The CDR3 contains 13 residues. Trimming stripped 5 bases from V and 4 bases from J, with 11 bases between. Looked up from germline, CDR1 is SGHVS and CDR2 is FNYEAQ. The CDR3 nucleotides are TGTGCCAGCAGCCCCTCGGAAGGCACTGAAGCTTTCTTT. Translated: CASSPSEGTEAFF.

The chain uses TRBV7-9 and TRBJ2-4, with D perhaps TRBD2 (5 bases). In germline, CDR1 is SEHNR, CDR2 FQNEAQ (reference sequence). The length of the CDR3 is 14 residues. Trimming took off 2 bases at V and 5 bases at J, with 10 bases between the two ends. The CDR3 nucleotides are TGTGCCAGCAGCTTACCGTTACTAGAAAACATTCAGTACTTC. Residues: CASSLPLLENIQYF.

CDR3 region: CASSPGGQGFSEQFF. Written as DNA, the CDR3 is TGTGCCAGCAGCCCCGGCGGACAGGGGTTTAGTGAGCAGTTCTTC. This chain uses TRBV7-2 with TRBJ2-1, with 9 bases lining up with TRBD1. The V segment lost 5 bases and the J segment 9 bases; nucleotides outside the gene matches: 11. Looked up from germline, CDR1 is SGHTA and CDR2 is FQGNSA. The CDR3 spans 15 residues. The variable domain in full, completed from reference TRBV7-2 and TRBJ2-1, reads GAGVSQSPSNKVTEKGKDVELRCDPISGHTALYWYRQSLGQGLEFLIYFQGNSAPDKSGLPSDRFSAERTGGSVSTLTIQRTQQEDSAVYLCASSPGGQGFSEQFFGPGTRLTVL.

The CDR3 nucleotides are TGCAGTGTGTCTGGACAGGGGCCCGACGAGCAGTACTTC. Amino acids: CSVSGQGPDEQYF. The chain uses TRBV29-1 and TRBJ2-7; 9 nucleotides align to TRBD1. Looked up from germline, CDR1 is SQVTM and CDR2 is ANQGSEA. CDR3 length equals 13 residues.

This clone was detected once. The V gene is TRBV19, the J gene TRBJ2-1, with D perhaps given as TRBD1 or TRBD2 (5 bases each). The V gene lost 6 bases and the J gene lost 9 bases, with 18 bases spanning the gap. CDR3 size: 14 residues. Germline V gene sequence: CDR1 LNHDA, CDR2 SQIVND (reference sequence). DNA of the CDR3: TGTGCCAGTAGATCCGGGGCCCACGAAGGTGAGCAGTTCTTC. Protein: CASRSGAHEGEQFF.

The gene calls are TRBV6-5 and TRBJ2-5, with a tentative D call TRBD2 (6 bases). CDR1 and CDR2 (germline): MNHEY, SVGAGI. Trimming pared 6 bases from V and 11 bases from J, leaving 16 bases between. CDR3 length: 12 amino acids. This CDR3 is CASSRIAVEQYF. The DNA of the CDR3 is TGTGCCAGCAGCCGAATAGCGGTGGAGCAGTACTTC.

The chain links TRBV7-6 to TRBJ1-1; tentative D call: TRBD1 (6 bases). V gave up 6 bases and J gave up 4 bases, with 18 bases separating them. Germline CDR1 SGHVS, CDR2 FNYEAQ. This CDR3 is built from 15 residues. In nucleotides, the CDR3 is TGTGCCAGCAGACATCCTCTCGGCAGGGGCACTGAAGCTTTCTTT. This translates into CASRHPLGRGTEAFF.

The rearrangement links TRBV5-4 to TRBJ2-3; the match to TRBD1 covers 9 bases. The CDR3 is 15 residues long. Per the germline V gene, CDR1 is SGHNT and CDR2 is YYREEE (reference sequence). V trimming: 3 bases; J trimming: 6 bases; junction bases outside the gene matches: 8. This chain's CDR3 is CASSYGTGFLDTQYF. The DNA for the CDR3 is TGTGCCAGCAGCTACGGGACAGGGTTTTTGGATACGCAGTATTTT.

CDR3: CASRTLSGELFF. CDR3 sequence (DNA): TGTGCCAGCAGAACCCTGAGCGGGGAGCTGTTTTTT. This sequence joins TRBV2 and TRBJ2-2, with unresolved D. The CDR3 has 12 residues. Germline values: CDR1 SNHLY, CDR2 FYNNEI. V gave up 6 bases and J gave up 7 bases, with 9 bases separating them. Variable domain in full (rest from reference TRBV2 and TRBJ2-2): EPEVTQTPSHQVTQMGQEVILRCVPISNHLYFYWYRQILGQKVEFLVSFYNNEISEKSEIFDDQFSVERPDGSNFTLKIRSTKLEDSAMYFCASRTLSGELFFGEGSRLTVL.

The V call is TRBV6-4, the J call TRBJ2-3, with D unclear. The germline V and J ends were trimmed by 2 bases and 4 bases, with 16 bases remaining between them. From germline, CDR1 is MRHNA and CDR2 SNTAGT. The CDR3 is 16 residues long. This chain's CDR3 is CASSDGVAGRADTQYF. The CDR3 region has the DNA TGTGCCAGCAGTGACGGTGTAGCCGGAAGGGCAGATACGCAGTATTTT.

The chain employs TRBV6-1 and TRBJ2-1; weak D call: TRBD1 (5 bases). The CDR3 is 14 amino acids. Trimming pared 5 bases from V and 4 bases from J, leaving 12 bases between. Germline values: CDR1 MNHNS, CDR2 SASEGT. CDR3 sequence (DNA): TGTGCCAGCAGTAGGCAGGGATTTTACAATGAGCAGTTCTTC. Translated, it gives CASSRQGFYNEQFF.

This clone was detected once. The genes are TRBV7-9 and TRBJ2-5, with D perhaps assigned TRBD1 or TRBD2 (5 bases each). Germline CDR1 and CDR2: SEHNR and FQNEAQ (reference sequence). Trimming pared 10 bases from V and 3 bases from J, leaving 21 bases between. The CDR3 runs 15 residues. The CDR3 loop reads CATTPKGIGEETQYF. In nucleotides, the CDR3 is TGTGCCACCACCCCTAAGGGGATCGGGGAAGAGACCCAGTACTTC. The variable domain in full, with the rest retrieved from reference TRBV7-9 and TRBJ2-5, is DTGVSQNPRHKITKRGQNVTFRCDPISEHNRLYWYRQTLGQGPEFLTYFQNEAQLEKSRLLSDRFSAERPKGSFSTLEIQRTEQGDSAMYLCATTPKGIGEETQYFGPGTRLLVL.

This clone has just one count. The V and J genes are TRBV7-2 and TRBJ2-3, with 16 bases that match TRBD2. The CDR3 runs 21 residues. V gave up 0 bases and J gave up 2 bases; unmatched junction bases: 11. Germline-derived CDR1 and CDR2 are SGHTA and FQGNSA. CDR3 in DNA: TGTGCCAGCAGCTTAGCCGGCGGGACTAGCGGGAGGGGGCCCTACACAGATACGCAGTATTTT. It specifies CASSLAGGTSGRGPYTDTQYF. Combining the CDR3 with reference TRBV7-2 and TRBJ2-3 gives the whole variable domain GAGVSQSPSNKVTEKGKDVELRCDPISGHTALYWYRQSLGQGLEFLIYFQGNSAPDKSGLPSDRFSAERTGGSVSTLTIQRTQQEDSAVYLCASSLAGGTSGRGPYTDTQYFGPGTRLTVL.

V usage is TRBV28 and J usage is TRBJ2-2; no clear D gene. Between the trimmed V and J ends, which lost 6 bases and 9 bases, there was a span of 26 bases. CDR3 length: 17 amino acids. Germline assignment: CDR1 MDHEN and CDR2 SYDVKM. The DNA of the CDR3 is TGTGCCAGCAGCCTAAACCATAGCCCAACCCTCTCCCGGGAGCTGTTTTTT. Protein: CASSLNHSPTLSRELFF.

The CDR3 loop reads CASSLLGQLYGYTF. For the CDR3, the DNA is TGTGCCAGCAGCTTACTAGGACAGTTGTATGGCTACACCTTC. V gene TRBV7-8 combines with J gene TRBJ1-2, with a weak D call TRBD1 (6 bases). Germline-derived CDR1 and CDR2 are SGHVS and FQNEAQ. Trimming shortened V by 2 bases and J by 5 bases, and 12 bases separated the two germline ends. CDR3 length equals 14 residues.

The chain uses TRBV5-1 and TRBJ1-4; D remains ambiguous. This CDR3 has 14 residues. Germline CDR1 and CDR2: SGHRS and YFSETQ. Trimming removed 0 bases at V and 8 bases at J, with 11 bases between. CDR3 nucleotides: TGCGCCAGCAGCTTGGACCAAGGGCAAGAAAAACTGTTTTTT. This codes for CASSLDQGQEKLFF.

The CDR3 DNA follows: TGTGCCAGTAAAGGGGGGACCAAGGGGGCCTCCTACAATGAGCAGTTCTTC. Its protein is CASKGGTKGASYNEQFF. The chain recombines TRBV19 with TRBJ2-1; TRBD1 is a possible D gene (7 bases). V lost 7 bases and J lost 0, with 19 bases in between. The V gene's germline CDR1 is LNHDA and CDR2 SQIVND (reference sequence). This CDR3 comprises 17 residues.